Listed here are 3 T cell receptor beta chains from one sample, sequenced in a study of beta chain features in type 1 diabetes. No cognate antigen is known for these TCRs. Study-wide results and caveats: Within each of all four CD4+ subsets, Type 1 diabetes patients had TCRB CDR3s that were moderately but significantly shorter.

TCRB transcripts that were expressed got sequenced, as all of the isolated RNA had been reverse transcribed. The repertoire was sequenced with immunoSEQ multiplex PCR; TCRdb's copy has only in-frame clones and lacks some. The sample includes more than 250,000 clones, 15% of them seen just once. Sequenced sample: naive CD4+ T cells from blood. All receptors derive from a man younger than 30 with type 1 diabetes.

The J gene is TRBJ2-1, the V gene TRBV10-2; 11 positions match TRBD2. The germline CDR1 and CDR2 sequences are WSHSY and SAAADI. This CDR3 is built from 13 residues. V lost 8 bases to trimming and J lost 5 bases; unmatched junction nucleotides: 2. The CDR3 DNA follows: TGCGCCAGCGGGGGACTAGCGGACAATGAGCAGTTCTTC. This translates into CASGGLADNEQFF.

This clone was picked up a small number of times. V and J are TRBV7-9 and TRBJ1-2; D might be TRBD1 (6 bases). V was clipped by 1 base and J by 7 bases, with 19 bases between them. The germline gives CDR1 SEHNR, CDR2 FQNEAQ (reference sequence). The CDR3 length is 16 residues. CDR3 sequence: CASSLVRGGVRTGYTF. DNA for the CDR3: TGTGCCAGCAGCTTAGTAAGGGGGGGAGTCCGGACTGGCTACACCTTC.

This clone was seen more than once but under ten times. The J gene is TRBJ1-2, the V gene TRBV5-1, with D perhaps matching TRBD1 (6 bases). Germline values: CDR1 SGHRS, CDR2 YFSETQ. V was clipped by 7 bases and J by 4 bases, with 14 bases between them. The CDR3 is made up of 13 amino acids. CDR3 DNA: TGCGCCAGCCGAACCGGGACACCCTATGGCTACACCTTC. Amino acids: CASRTGTPYGYTF. The full variable domain, completed using reference TRBV5-1 and TRBJ1-2, is KAGVTQTPRYLIKTRGQQVTLSCSPISGHRSVSWYQQTPGQGLQFLFEYFSETQRNKGNFPGRFSGRQFSNSRSEMNVSTLELGDSALYLCASRTGTPYGYTFGSGTRLTVV.